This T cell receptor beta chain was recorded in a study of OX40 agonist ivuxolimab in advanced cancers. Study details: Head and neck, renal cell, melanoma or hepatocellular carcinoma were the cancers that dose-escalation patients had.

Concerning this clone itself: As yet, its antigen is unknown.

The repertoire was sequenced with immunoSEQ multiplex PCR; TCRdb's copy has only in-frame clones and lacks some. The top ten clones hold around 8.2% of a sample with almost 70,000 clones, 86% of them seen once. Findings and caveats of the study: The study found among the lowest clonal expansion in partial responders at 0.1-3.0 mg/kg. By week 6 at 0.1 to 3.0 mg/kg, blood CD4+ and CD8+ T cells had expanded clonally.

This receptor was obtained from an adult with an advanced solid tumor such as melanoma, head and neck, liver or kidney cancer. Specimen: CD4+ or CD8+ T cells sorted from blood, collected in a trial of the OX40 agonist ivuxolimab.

This CDR3 is CASSVAGQGPEKLFF. CDR3 nucleotides: TGTGCCAGCAGCGTAGCGGGACAGGGCCCGGAAAAACTGTTTTTT. V usage is TRBV9 and J usage is TRBJ1-4; 9 nucleotides match TRBD1. Germline V gives CDR1 SGDLS, CDR2 YYNGEE. After removal of 0 bases from V and 8 bases from J, the junction contained 5 bases not matched to a gene. The CDR3 has 15 residues.